This T cell receptor (beta chain) derives from a study of sequential checkpoint blockade in melanoma. Here immunoSEQ multiplex PCR was the method, and the copy in TCRdb shows in-frame clones only, minus some. The data hold 30,000 to 45,000 clones, with more than 70% observed a single time. The CDR3 is 16 residues long. The V end lost 7 bases, the J end lost 0 bases, and 18 bases lay between the germline ends. Germline V gene sequence: CDR1 LNHDA, CDR2 SQIVND (reference sequence). This sample's treatment: randomized to nivolumab then ipilimumab (arm A) or the reverse (arm B). This material consisted of CD8+ T cells sorted from blood (inferred from file names), taken from a patient given nivolumab and ipilimumab in sequence. The sequence was obtained from a human donor with melanoma. The chain joins TRBV19 to TRBJ1-2, with D unresolved. The CDR3 spells CASMNLAGPANYGYTF. Here the CDR3 DNA reads TGTGCCAGTATGAACTTGGCAGGCCCAGCTAACTATGGCTACACCTTC.